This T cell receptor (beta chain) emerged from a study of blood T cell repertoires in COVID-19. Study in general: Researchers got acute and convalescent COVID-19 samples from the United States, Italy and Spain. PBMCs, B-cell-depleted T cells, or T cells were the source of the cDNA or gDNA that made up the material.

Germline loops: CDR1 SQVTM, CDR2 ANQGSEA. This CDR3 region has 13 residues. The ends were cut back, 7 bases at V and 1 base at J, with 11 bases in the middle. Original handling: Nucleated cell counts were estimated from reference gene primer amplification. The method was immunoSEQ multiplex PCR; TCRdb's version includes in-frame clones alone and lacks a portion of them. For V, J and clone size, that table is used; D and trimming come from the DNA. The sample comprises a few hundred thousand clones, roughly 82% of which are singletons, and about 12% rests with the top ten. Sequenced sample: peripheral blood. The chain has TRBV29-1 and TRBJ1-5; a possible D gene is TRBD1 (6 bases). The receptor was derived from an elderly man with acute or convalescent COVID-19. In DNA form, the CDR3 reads TGCAGCGCACGAGGGGGAAGCAATCAGCCCCAGCATTTT. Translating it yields CSARGGSNQPQHF.